The 14 T cell receptor beta chains in this list originate from one sample, sequenced in a study of blood T cell repertoires in COVID-19. This table comes from immunoSEQ multiplex PCR, and its TCRdb copy is limited to in-frame clones, with some not included. Of 450,000 to 500,000 clones listed, approximately 91% are singletons. The source material was PBMCs or T cells enriched from blood (not recorded which). The receptors originated from a woman aged 55-70 years who had recovered from COVID-19.

Comments on this clone: Different DNA sequences within this sample yield the same CDR3. This chain links TRBV5-4 with TRBJ1-2; unclear D gene. Trimming cost V 0 bases and J 5 bases, with 5 bases left between them. Germline V lookup: CDR1 SGHNT, CDR2 YYREEE (reference sequence). This CDR3 comprises 12 residues. CDR3 region: CASSLAGYGYTF. As DNA, the CDR3 is TGTGCCAGCAGCTTGGCCGGGTATGGCTACACCTTC.

This chain links TRBV19 with TRBJ2-7; possible D gene TRBD1, 6 bases. From germline, CDR1 is LNHDA and CDR2 SQIVND (reference sequence). Trimming took 7 bases from V and 0 from J, leaving 16 bases between them. This CDR3 region has 15 residues. The CDR3 DNA is TGTGCCAGTAAGTGGGGGCAGGAGAGCTCCTACGAGCAGTACTTC. As protein: CASKWGQESSYEQYF.

The chain combines TRBV19 with TRBJ2-2; 7 nucleotides agree with TRBD2. The germline gives CDR1 LNHDA, CDR2 SQIVND (reference sequence). The V and J ends lost 2 bases and 7 bases, in that order; junction bases with no gene match: 4. The CDR3 is made up of 14 amino acids. The CDR3 nucleotides are TGTGCCAGTAGTATAAGGGGAGGGATCGGGGAGCTGTTTTTT. This sequence encodes CASSIRGGIGELFF.

This chain connects TRBV19 to TRBJ1-5; D unresolved. The CDR3 has 15 amino acids. V gave up 6 bases and J gave up 4 bases, with 16 bases separating them. Per the germline V gene, CDR1 is LNHDA and CDR2 is SQIVND (reference sequence). The CDR3 loop is CASSPVRSGNQPQHF. CDR3 nucleotide sequence: TGTGCCAGTAGCCCCGTTCGGTCGGGTAATCAGCCCCAGCATTTT.

The genes are TRBV6-1 and TRBJ1-3, with 8 bases matching TRBD1. Per germline, CDR1 MNHNS and CDR2 SASEGT. V was clipped by 1 base and J by 3 bases; unmatched bases: 8. The CDR3 has 17 amino acids. CDR3 protein: CASSEGLGQGGGNTIYF. CDR3 DNA sequence: TGTGCCAGCAGTGAAGGATTAGGACAGGGAGGTGGAAACACCATATATTTT.

V usage is TRBV9 and J usage is TRBJ1-3; D is ambiguous. Germline-derived CDR1 and CDR2 are SGDLS and YYNGEE. The CDR3 has 14 amino acids. V was pared by 0 bases and J by 4 bases, with 8 bases between. This CDR3 reads CASSVAPSGNTIYF. CDR3 DNA: TGTGCCAGCAGCGTAGCCCCCTCGGGAAACACCATATATTTT.

The chain recombines TRBV9 with TRBJ1-2; 7 bases agree with TRBD1. J lost 5 bases, V lost 4 bases, and 8 bases had no gene match. The CDR3 runs to 14 residues. In germline, CDR1 is SGDLS, CDR2 YYNGEE. The DNA of the CDR3 is TGTGCCAGCAGCCCTGACAGGGATCTGTATGGCTACACCTTC. Protein sequence: CASSPDRDLYGYTF.

The chain combines TRBV30 with TRBJ1-2; 9 nucleotides line up with TRBD1. Germline V lookup: CDR1 GTSNPN, CDR2 SVGIG (reference sequence). V was clipped by 2 bases and J by 4 bases; unmatched bases: 8. This CDR3 comprises 15 residues. The CDR3 here is CAWSPPDRGFYGYTF. CDR3 DNA sequence: TGTGCCTGGAGTCCACCGGACAGGGGTTTCTATGGCTACACCTTC.

In this sample, this clone turned up once. This chain connects TRBV5-1 to TRBJ1-3; D gene unclear. This CDR3 spans 13 amino acids. With 5 bases removed from V and 0 bases from J, the gap between germline ends came to 6 bases. The germline gives CDR1 SGHRS, CDR2 YFSETQ. CDR3 residues: CASREPSGNTIYF. The CDR3 region has the DNA TGCGCCAGCAGGGAGCCCTCTGGAAACACCATATATTTT.

This clone was recorded only once. The chain is built from TRBV2 and TRBJ1-1, with 7 nucleotides matching TRBD1. Trimming took 5 bases from V and 4 from J; bases not matched to a gene: 7. CDR3 length: 14 residues. Looked up from germline, CDR1 is SNHLY and CDR2 is FYNNEI. The CDR3: CASSLTGIGTEAFF. DNA for the CDR3: TGTGCCAGCAGTCTGACAGGGATTGGCACTGAAGCTTTCTTT.

The chain combines TRBV5-1 with TRBJ2-1; 10 nucleotides align to TRBD1. J was trimmed by 8 bases and V by 2 bases; bases with no gene match: 7. This CDR3 has 15 amino acids. Per germline, CDR1 SGHRS and CDR2 YFSETQ. The CDR3 sequence: CASSFDRGLIDEQFF. CDR3 DNA: TGCGCCAGCAGCTTCGACAGGGGGCTAATCGATGAGCAGTTCTTC.

The chain recombines TRBV11-3 with TRBJ2-3, with 8 bases aligning to TRBD2. Trimming took 1 base from V and 3 from J; bases not matched to a gene: 6. This CDR3 spans 16 amino acids. CDR1 is SGHNT and CDR2 is YENEEA in the germline V gene. This CDR3 reads CASSLGERERTDTQYF. The DNA of the CDR3 is TGTGCCAGCAGCTTAGGGGAGCGGGAGAGAACAGATACGCAGTATTTT.

This clone was observed a single time. The V and J genes are TRBV10-2 and TRBJ2-5; 7 bases are shared with TRBD2. Losses at the gene ends were 4 bases for V and 2 bases for J; bases not matched to a gene: 4. The CDR3 has 14 amino acids. Germline-derived CDR1 and CDR2 are WSHSY and SAAADI. The CDR3 coding sequence is TGCGCCAGCAGTGTAGCGGGTAGGCAAGAGACCCAGTACTTC. It is translated as CASSVAGRQETQYF.

V usage is TRBV9 and J usage is TRBJ1-1, with 10 nucleotides matching TRBD1. Germline lookup yields CDR1 SGDLS and CDR2 YYNGEE. After removal of 7 bases from V and 3 bases from J, the junction contained 3 bases not matched to a gene. This CDR3 contains 13 residues. CDR3 amino acids: CASAGQGDTEAFF. The CDR3 nucleotides read TGTGCCAGCGCTGGACAGGGGGACACTGAAGCTTTCTTT.